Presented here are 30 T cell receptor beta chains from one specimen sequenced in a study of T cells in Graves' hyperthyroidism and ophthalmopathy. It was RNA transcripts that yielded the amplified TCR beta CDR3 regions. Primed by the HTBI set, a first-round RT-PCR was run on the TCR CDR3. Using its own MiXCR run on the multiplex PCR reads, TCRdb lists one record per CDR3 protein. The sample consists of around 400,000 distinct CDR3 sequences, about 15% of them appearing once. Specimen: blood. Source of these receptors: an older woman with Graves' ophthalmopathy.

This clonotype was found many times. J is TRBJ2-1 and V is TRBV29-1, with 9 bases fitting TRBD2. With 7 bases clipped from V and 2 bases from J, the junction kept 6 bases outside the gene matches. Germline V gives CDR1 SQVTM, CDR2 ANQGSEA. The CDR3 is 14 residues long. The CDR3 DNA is TGCAGCGGCTCTCGCGGGAGGGCCTACAATGAGCAGTTCTTC. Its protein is CSGSRGRAYNEQFF.

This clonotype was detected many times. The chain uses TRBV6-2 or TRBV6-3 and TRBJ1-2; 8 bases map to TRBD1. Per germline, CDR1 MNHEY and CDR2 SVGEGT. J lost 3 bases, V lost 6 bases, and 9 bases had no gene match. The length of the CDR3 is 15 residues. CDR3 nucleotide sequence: TGTGCCAGCAGGCGAACAGGGGGAACAGACTATGGCTACACCTTC. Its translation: CASRRTGGTDYGYTF.

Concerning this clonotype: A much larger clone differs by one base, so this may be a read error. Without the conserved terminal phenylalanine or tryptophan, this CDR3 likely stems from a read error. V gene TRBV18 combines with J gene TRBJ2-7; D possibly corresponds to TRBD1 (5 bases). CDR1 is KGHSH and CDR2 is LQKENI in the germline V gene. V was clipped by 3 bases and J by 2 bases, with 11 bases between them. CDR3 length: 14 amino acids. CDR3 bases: TGTGCCAGCTCACCCCGACAGTACACCTACGAGCAGTACTTA. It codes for CASSPRQYTYEQYL.

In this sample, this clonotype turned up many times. The chain's CDR3 is CASSFGTINEQFF. Here the CDR3 DNA reads TGTGCCAGCAGTTTCGGGACTATCAATGAGCAGTTCTTC. The chain couples TRBV12-3 or TRBV12-4 to TRBJ2-1, with 7 bases aligning to TRBD2. Trimming took 3 bases from V and 6 from J; bases not matched to a gene: 2. The CDR3 length is 13 residues.

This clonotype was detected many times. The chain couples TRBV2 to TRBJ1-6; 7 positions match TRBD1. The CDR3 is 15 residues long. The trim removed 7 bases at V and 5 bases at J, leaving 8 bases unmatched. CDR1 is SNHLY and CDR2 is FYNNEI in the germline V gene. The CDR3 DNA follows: TGTGCCAGCAAAGAAACCGGGACAGATAATTCACCCCTCCACTTT. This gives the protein CASKETGTDNSPLHF.

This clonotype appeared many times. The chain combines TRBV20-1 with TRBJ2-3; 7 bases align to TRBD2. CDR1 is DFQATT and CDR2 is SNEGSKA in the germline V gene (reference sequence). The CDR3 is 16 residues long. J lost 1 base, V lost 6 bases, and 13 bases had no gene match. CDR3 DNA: TGCAGTGCCGTGGGCGGGAGCCCGGGTGGCACAGATACGCAGTATTTT. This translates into CSAVGGSPGGTDTQYF.

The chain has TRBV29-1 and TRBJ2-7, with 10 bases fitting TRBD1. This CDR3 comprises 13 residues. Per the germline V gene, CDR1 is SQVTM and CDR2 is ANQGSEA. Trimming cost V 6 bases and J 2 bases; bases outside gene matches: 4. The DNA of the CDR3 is TGCAGCGTGGGACAGGGGAACACCTACGAGCAGTACTTC. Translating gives CSVGQGNTYEQYF.

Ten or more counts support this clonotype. The CDR3 reads CASSERGGAPYGYTF. DNA of the CDR3: TGTGCCAGCAGTGAAAGGGGGGGCGCCCCCTATGGCTACACCTTC. V usage is TRBV6-1 and J usage is TRBJ1-2; D is perhaps TRBD1 (6 bases). Per the germline V gene, CDR1 is MNHNS and CDR2 is SASEGT. CDR3 length equals 15 residues. The V and J ends lost 2 bases and 4 bases respectively, with 14 bases between them.

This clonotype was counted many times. Here the CDR3 DNA reads TGTGCCAGCAGCCAAGTCCCGAGGGAGCAGTACTTC. As protein: CASSQVPREQYF. V is TRBV4-2 and J is TRBJ2-7; no definite D call. The V end lost 1 base, the J end lost 7 bases, and 8 bases lay between the germline ends. This CDR3 is 12 amino acids long. The germline gives CDR1 LGHNA, CDR2 YNFKEQ.

The DNA for the CDR3 is TGTGCCAGCAACAGGGACTTGCGGCAGTTCTTC. Encoded protein: CASNRDLRQFF. V is TRBV2 and J is TRBJ2-1, with D tentatively TRBD1 or TRBD2 (6 bases each). The germline CDR1 and CDR2 sequences are SNHLY and FYNNEI. Trimming removed 7 bases from V and 12 bases from J, with 13 bases in between. The CDR3 totals 11 residues.

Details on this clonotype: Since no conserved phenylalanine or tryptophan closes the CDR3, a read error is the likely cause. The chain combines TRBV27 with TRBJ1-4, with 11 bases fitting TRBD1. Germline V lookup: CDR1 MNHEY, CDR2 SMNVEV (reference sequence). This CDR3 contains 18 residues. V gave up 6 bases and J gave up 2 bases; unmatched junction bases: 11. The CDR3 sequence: CASSPSGTGGTTNEKLFL. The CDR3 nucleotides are TGTGCCAGCAGCCCCTCCGGGACAGGGGGTACTACTAATGAAAAACTGTTTCTT.

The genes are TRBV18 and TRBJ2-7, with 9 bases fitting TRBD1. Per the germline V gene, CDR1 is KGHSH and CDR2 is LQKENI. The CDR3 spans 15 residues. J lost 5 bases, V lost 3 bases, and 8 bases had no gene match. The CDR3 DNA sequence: TGTGCCAGCTCACCTTCGCCCGGGACAGGGAACGAGCAGTACTTC. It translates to CASSPSPGTGNEQYF.

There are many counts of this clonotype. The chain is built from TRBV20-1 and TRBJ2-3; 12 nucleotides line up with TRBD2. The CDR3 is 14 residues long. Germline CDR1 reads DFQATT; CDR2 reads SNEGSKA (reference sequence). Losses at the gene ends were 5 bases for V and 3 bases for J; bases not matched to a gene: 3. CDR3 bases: TGCAGTGCTCCTAGCGGGAGGGGAACAGATACGCAGTATTTT. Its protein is CSAPSGRGTDTQYF.

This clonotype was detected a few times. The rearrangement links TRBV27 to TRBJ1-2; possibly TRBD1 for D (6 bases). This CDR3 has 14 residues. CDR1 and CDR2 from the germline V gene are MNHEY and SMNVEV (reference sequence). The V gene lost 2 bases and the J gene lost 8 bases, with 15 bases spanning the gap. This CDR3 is CASSLVGGEGGYTF. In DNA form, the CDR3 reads TGTGCCAGCAGTTTAGTAGGGGGGGAAGGAGGCTACACCTTC.

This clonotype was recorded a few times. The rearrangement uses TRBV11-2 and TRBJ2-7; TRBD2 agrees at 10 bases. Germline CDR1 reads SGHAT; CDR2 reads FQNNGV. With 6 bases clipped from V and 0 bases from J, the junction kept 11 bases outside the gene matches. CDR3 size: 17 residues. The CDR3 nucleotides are TGTGCCAGCAGTCCTTCTAGCGGGAGAACTGGCTCCTACGAGCAGTACTTC. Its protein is CASSPSSGRTGSYEQYF.

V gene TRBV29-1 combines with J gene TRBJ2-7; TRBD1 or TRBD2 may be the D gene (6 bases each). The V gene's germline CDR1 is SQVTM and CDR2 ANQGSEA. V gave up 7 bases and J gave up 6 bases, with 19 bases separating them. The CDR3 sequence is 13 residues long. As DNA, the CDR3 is TGCAGCGCCGGAGGGGGTGGGGGTCGCGAGCAGTACTTC. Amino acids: CSAGGGGGREQYF.

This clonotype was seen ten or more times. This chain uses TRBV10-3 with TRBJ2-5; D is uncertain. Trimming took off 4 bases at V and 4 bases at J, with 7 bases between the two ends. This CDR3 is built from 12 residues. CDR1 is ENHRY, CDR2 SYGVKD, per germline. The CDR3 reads CAISGAGETQYF. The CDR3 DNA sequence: TGTGCCATCAGTGGGGCAGGAGAGACCCAGTACTTC.

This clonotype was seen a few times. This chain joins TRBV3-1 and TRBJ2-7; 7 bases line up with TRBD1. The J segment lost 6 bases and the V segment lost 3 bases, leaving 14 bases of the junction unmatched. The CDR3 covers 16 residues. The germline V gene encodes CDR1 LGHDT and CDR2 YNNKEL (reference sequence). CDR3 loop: CASSQASTGSAVEQYF. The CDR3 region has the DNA TGTGCCAGCAGCCAGGCCTCGACAGGGAGTGCGGTCGAGCAGTACTTC.

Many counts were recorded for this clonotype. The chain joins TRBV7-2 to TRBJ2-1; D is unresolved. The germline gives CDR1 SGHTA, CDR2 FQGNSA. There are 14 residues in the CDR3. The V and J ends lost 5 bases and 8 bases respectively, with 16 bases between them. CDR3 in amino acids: CASSPEARGYEQFF. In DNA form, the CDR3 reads TGTGCCAGCAGCCCCGAAGCCCGTGGGTATGAGCAGTTCTTC.

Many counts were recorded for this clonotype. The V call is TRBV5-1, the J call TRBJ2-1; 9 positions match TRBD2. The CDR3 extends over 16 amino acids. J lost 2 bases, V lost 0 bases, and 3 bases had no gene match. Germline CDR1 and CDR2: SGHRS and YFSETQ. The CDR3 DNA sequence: TGCGCCAGCAGCTTGGTGGCTAGCGGGACCTACAATGAGCAGTTCTTC. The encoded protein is CASSLVASGTYNEQFF.

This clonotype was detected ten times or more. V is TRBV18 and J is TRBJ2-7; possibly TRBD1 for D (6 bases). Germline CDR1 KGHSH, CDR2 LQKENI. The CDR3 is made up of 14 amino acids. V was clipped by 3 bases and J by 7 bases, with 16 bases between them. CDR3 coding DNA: TGTGCCAGCTCACCTGGGGACACCGCCATTGAGCAGTACTTC. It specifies CASSPGDTAIEQYF.

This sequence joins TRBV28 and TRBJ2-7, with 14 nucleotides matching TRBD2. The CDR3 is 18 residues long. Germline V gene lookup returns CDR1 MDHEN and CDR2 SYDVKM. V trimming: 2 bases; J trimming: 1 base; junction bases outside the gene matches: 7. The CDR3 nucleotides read TGTGCCAGCAGTTTAGAGGGTTGGACTAGCGGGAGGTCCTACGAGCAGTACTTC. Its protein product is CASSLEGWTSGRSYEQYF.

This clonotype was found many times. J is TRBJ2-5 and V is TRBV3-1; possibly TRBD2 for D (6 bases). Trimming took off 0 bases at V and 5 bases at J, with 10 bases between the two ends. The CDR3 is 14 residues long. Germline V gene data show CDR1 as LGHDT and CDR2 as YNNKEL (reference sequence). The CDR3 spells CASSQDIAAETQYF. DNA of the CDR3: TGTGCCAGCAGCCAAGATATAGCGGCTGAGACCCAGTACTTC.

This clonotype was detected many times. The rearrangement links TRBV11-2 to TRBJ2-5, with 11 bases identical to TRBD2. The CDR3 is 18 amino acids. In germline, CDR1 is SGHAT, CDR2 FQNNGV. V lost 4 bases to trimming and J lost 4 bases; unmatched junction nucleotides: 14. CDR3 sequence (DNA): TGTGCCAGCAGCTCCGGTGGGTTAGCGGGAGGGCCCGGAGAGACCCAGTACTTC. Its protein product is CASSSGGLAGGPGETQYF.

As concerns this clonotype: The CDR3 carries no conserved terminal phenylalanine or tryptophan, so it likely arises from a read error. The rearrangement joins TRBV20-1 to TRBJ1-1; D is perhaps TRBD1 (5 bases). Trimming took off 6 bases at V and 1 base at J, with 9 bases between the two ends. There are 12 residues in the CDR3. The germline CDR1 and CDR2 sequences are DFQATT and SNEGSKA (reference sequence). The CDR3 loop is CSALDKNTEAFL. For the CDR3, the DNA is TGCAGTGCACTGGACAAGAACACTGAAGCTTTCCTT.

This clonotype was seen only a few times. CDR3 in amino acids: CASSQGGRGNEKLFF. The DNA for the CDR3 is TGTGCCAGCAGCCAAGGCGGCAGGGGGAATGAAAAACTGTTTTTT. The J gene is TRBJ1-4, the V gene TRBV14, with 7 bases that match TRBD1. Per the germline V gene, CDR1 is SGHDN and CDR2 is FVKESK. The V gene end was trimmed by 1 base and the J gene end by 5 bases; junction bases not matched to a gene: 4. The CDR3 contains 15 residues.

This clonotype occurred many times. The CDR3 reads CAWSRSEQYF. CDR3 DNA: TGTGCCTGGAGTCGAAGCGAGCAGTACTTC. The rearrangement uses TRBV30 and TRBJ2-7; unclear D gene. Per the germline V gene, CDR1 is GTSNPN and CDR2 is SVGIG (reference sequence). The CDR3 loop spans 10 amino acids. The ends were cut back, 2 bases at V and 6 bases at J, with 5 bases in the middle.

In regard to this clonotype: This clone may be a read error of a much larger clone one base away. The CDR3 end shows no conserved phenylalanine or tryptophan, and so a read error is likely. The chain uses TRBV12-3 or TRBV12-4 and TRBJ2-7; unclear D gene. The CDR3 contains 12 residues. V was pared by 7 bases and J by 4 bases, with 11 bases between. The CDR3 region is CASTLSGYEQYL. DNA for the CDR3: TGTGCCAGCACCCTGTCCGGGTACGAGCAGTACCTC.

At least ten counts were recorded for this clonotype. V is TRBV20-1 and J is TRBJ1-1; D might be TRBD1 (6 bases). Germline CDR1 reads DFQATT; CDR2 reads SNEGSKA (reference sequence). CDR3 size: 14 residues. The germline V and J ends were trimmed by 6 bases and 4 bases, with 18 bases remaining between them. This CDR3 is CSARNSTGATEAFF. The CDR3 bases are TGCAGTGCCCGGAATTCGACAGGCGCCACTGAAGCTTTCTTT.

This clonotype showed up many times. The CDR3 bases are TGCAGTGCTAGAGGTCAGGGGGCTTATAGCAATCAGCCCCAGCATTTT. Translated, it gives CSARGQGAYSNQPQHF. This chain connects TRBV20-1 to TRBJ1-5; 8 nucleotides align to TRBD1. CDR1 is DFQATT and CDR2 is SNEGSKA in the germline V gene (reference sequence). The CDR3 totals 16 residues. V was pared by 1 base and J by 0 bases, with 5 bases of the junction left unmatched.